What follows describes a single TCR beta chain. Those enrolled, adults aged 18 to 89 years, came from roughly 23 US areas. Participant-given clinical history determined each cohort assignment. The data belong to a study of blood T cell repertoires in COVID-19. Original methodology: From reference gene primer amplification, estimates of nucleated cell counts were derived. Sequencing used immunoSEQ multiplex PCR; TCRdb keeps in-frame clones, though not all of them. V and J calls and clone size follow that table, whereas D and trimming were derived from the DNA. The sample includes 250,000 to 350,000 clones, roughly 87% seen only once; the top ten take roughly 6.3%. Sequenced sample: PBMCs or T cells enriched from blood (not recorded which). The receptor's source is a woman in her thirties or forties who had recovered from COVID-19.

CDR3 region: CASSQDPYGPGDTQYF. In DNA form, the CDR3 reads TGTGCCAGCAGCCAAGATCCTTACGGCCCGGGAGATACGCAGTATTTT. The V gene is TRBV3-1 (or the pseudogene TRBV3-2), the J gene TRBJ2-3; D unresolved. The CDR3 has 16 residues. Germline CDR1 reads LGHDT; CDR2 reads YNNKEL (reference sequence). The V and J ends lost 0 bases and 5 bases respectively, with 15 bases between them.